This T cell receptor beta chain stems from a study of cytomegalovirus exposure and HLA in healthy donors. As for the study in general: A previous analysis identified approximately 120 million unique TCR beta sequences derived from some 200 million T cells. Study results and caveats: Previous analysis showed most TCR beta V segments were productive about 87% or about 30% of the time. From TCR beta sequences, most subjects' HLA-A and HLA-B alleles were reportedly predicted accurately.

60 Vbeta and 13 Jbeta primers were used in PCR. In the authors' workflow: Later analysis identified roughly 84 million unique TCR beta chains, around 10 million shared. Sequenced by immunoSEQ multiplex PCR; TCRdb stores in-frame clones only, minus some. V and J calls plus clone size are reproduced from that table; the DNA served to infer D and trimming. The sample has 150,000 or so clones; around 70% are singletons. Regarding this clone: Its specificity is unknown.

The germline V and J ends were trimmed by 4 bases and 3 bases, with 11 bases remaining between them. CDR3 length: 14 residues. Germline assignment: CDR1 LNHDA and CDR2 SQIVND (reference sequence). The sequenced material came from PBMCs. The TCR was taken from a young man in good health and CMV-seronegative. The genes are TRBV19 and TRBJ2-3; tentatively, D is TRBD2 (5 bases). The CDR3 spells CASSREFITDTQYF. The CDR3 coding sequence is TGTGCCAGTAGTAGGGAGTTTATTACAGATACGCAGTATTTT.